This TCR beta chain emerged from a study of cytomegalovirus exposure and HLA in healthy donors. The donors were healthy bone marrow donors. This clone showed up just a few times. Its matching antigen is unknown. PCR employed 60 Vbeta and 13 Jbeta primers. Original processing notes: A later analysis counted 70 million to 85 million unique TCR beta chains, around 10 million shared. Method: immunoSEQ multiplex PCR; TCRdb's copy keeps in-frame clones and lacks some. The D gene and trimming were derived from the DNA, and the V and J assignments and clone size from that table. In the table there are about 94,000 clones, around two thirds of which are singletons. Trimming cost V 6 bases and J 8 bases; bases outside gene matches: 10. Germline CDR1 SEHNR, CDR2 FQNEAQ (reference sequence). The CDR3 contains 15 residues. Study results and limitations: About 90% or about 30% of the time was how often most TCR beta V segments were productive, according to an earlier analysis. Information on immune exposure was restricted to one variable (CMV serostatus).

The clonotype originates from a man aged 30 to 39 in good health and CMV-seronegative. The chain carries TRBV7-9 and TRBJ2-1; 10 bases are shared with TRBD1. Sequencing input: PBMCs. CDR3: CASRTGTGASDEQFF. The CDR3 DNA sequence: TGTGCCAGCAGAACGGGGACAGGGGCGTCAGATGAGCAGTTCTTC.